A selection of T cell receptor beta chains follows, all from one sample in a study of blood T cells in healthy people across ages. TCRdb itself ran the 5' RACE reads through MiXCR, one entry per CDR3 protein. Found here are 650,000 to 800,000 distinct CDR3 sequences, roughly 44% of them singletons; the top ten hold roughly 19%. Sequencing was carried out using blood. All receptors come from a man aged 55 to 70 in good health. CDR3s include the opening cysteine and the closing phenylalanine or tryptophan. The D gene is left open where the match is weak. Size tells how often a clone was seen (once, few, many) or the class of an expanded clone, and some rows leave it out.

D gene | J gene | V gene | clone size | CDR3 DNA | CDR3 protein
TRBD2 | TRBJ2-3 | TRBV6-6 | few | TGTGCCAGCAGTGGGACTAGCGGGCTAAAAGATACGCAGTATTTT | CASSGTSGLKDTQYF
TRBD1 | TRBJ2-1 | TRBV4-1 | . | TGCGCCAGCAGCCAAGAGGGTATAGGGACAGGGGGCAATGAGCAGTTCTTC | CASSQEGIGTGGNEQFF
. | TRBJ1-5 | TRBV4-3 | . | TGCGCCAGCAGCCAAGGACTCGATAGCAATCAGCCCCAGCATTTT | CASSQGLDSNQPQHF
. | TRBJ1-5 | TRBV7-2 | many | TGTGCCAGCAGCTTGGGACCCAATCAGCCCCAGCATTTT | CASSLGPNQPQHF
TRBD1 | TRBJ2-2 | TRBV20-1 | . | TGCAGTGCTAGACGGACAGGGCGGGACGCCGGGGAGCTGTTTTTT | CSARRTGRDAGELFF
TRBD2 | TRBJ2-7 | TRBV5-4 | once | TGTGCCAGCAGCCAGGAAAGGACTAGGAAACAGTACGAGCAGTACTTC | CASSQERTRKQYEQYF
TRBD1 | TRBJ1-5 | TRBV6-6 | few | TGTGCCACGATGGACAGGGGCAATCAGCCCCAGCATTTT | CATMDRGNQPQHF
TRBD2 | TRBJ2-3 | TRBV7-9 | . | TGTGCCAGCAGCTCTCCGCCCAGCGGGGGGTCACCAGATACGCAGTATTTT | CASSSPPSGGSPDTQYF
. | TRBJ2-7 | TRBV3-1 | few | TGTGCCAGCAGCCAACCGTTCTCGGGCGAGCAGTACTTC | CASSQPFSGEQYF
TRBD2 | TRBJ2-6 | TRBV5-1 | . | TGCGCCAGCAGCTCGACTAGCGGGCTCCCTGGGGCCAACGTCCTGACTTTC | CASSSTSGLPGANVLTF
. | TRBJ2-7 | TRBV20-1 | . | TGCAGTGCTAGGACAGGACGGCAGCTTTCCTACGAGCAGTACTTC | CSARTGRQLSYEQYF
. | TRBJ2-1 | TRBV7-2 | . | TGTGCCAGCGGCCAGTTCTACCCGGGTGCTCCTAGGGGCTCCTACAATGAGCAGTTCTTC | CASGQFYPGAPRGSYNEQFF
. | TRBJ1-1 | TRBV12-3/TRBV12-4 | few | TGTGCCAGCAGTTTGGGCAGTGAAGCTTTCTTT | CASSLGSEAFF
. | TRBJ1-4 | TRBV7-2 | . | TGTGCCAGCGGCCGGAGTACTAATGAAAAACTGTTTTTT | CASGRSTNEKLFF
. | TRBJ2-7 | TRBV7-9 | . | TGTGCCAGCAGCTTAGGCGACGCGAAGCAGTACTTC | CASSLGDAKQYF
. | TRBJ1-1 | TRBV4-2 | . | TGTGCCAGCAGCCAAGGGGGAGGTCGGAACACTGAAGCTTTCTTT | CASSQGGGRNTEAFF
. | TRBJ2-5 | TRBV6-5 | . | TGTGCCAGCAGCCCTTCTACAGCTCAAGAGACCCAGTACTTC | CASSPSTAQETQYF
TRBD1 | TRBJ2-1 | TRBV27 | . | TGTGCCAGCACCTCTTACAGGGGCAACTCCTACAATGAGCAGTTCTTC | CASTSYRGNSYNEQFF
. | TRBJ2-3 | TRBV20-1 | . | TGCAGTGCTCGGGACTTCCTGCTCGAGAATGAGCAGTATTTT | CSARDFLLENEQYF
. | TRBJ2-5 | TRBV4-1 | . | TGCGCCAGCAGCCAACCTAGACTTGGGGAGACCCAGTACTTC | CASSQPRLGETQYF
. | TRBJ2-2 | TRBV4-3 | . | TGCGCCAGCAGCCCAGAGGGACAAAACACCGGGGAGCTGTTTTTT | CASSPEGQNTGELFF
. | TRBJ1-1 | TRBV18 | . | TGTGCCAGCTCACCTGGGGCAGTGAACACTGAAGCTTTCTTT | CASSPGAVNTEAFF
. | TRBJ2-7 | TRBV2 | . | TGTGCCAGCAGTGAAAGGGGCTCTCCCTACGAGCAGTACTTC | CASSERGSPYEQYF
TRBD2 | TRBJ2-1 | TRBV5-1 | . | TGCGCCAGCAGCTCTTCAACTAGCGGGGGGCCCCATGAGCAGTTCTTC | CASSSSTSGGPHEQFF
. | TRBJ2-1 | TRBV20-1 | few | TGCAGTGCTAGGAGAGGGAGGTCCGGCCCGGACCCCCAGTTCTTC | CSARRGRSGPDPQFF
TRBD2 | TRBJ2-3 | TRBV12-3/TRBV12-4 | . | TGTGCCAGCAGTCCCCAGGCGGGGGGAACCACGGATACGCAGTATTTT | CASSPQAGGTTDTQYF
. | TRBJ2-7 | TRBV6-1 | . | TGTGCCAGCAGACAGGTGATTCCTTACGAGCAGTACTTC | CASRQVIPYEQYF
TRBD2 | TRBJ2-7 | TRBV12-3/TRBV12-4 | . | TGTGCCAGCAGTTTAGAGAGGCGACTAGCGGGGTCGAGCTACGAGCAGTACTTC | CASSLERRLAGSSYEQYF
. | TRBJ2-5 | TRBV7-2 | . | TGTGCCAGCAGCTTACGGCCAGGACTAACAAAAGAGACCCAGTACTTC | CASSLRPGLTKETQYF
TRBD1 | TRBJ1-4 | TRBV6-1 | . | TGTGCCAGCAGTGAATTTCTCTCCGGGACAGAGAATGAAAAACTGTTTTTT | CASSEFLSGTENEKLFF
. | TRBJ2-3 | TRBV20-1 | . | TGCAGTGCTAGGGGCAGGAAGGGGATTTCAGATACGCAGTATTTT | CSARGRKGISDTQYF
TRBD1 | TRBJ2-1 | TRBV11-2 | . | TGTGCCAGCAGCCAGGGGACAGCCTACAATGAGCAGTTCTTC | CASSQGTAYNEQFF
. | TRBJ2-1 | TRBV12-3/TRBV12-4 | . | TGTGCCAGCAGTGAACCGGGGCTTGTTGAGCAGTTCTTC | CASSEPGLVEQFF
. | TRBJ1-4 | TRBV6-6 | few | TGTGCCAGCAGGGGACTTTCAACTAATGAAAAACTGTTTTTT | CASRGLSTNEKLFF